These T cell receptor beta chains were read from a single sample in a study of T-cell memory formation after mild COVID-19. Via MiXCR, TCRdb re-called the 5' RACE reads, giving one row per CDR3 protein. This table has 55,000 to 70,000 distinct CDR3 sequences, around 30% appearing once. Input material: PBMCs or a T cell subset sorted from them (not recorded which). The receptors here all came from a man between 18 and 35 years old who had mild COVID-19 (a few samples of this study predate the infection). Cell type and time point are not known. Each CDR3 is given with its conserved first and last residue. A D gene is named only where the DNA matches it firmly. Rows give clone size only sometimes, using once, few, many, or a class for an expanded clone.

size	D	length	V	J	CDR3	DNA
-	-	14	TRBV19	TRBJ2-5	CASSISAGAETQYF	TGTGCCAGTAGCATCTCCGCGGGGGCTGAGACCCAGTACTTC
once	-	14	TRBV7-6	TRBJ2-7	CASSLGGVSYEQYF	TGTGCCAGCAGCTTAGGCGGGGTGTCCTACGAGCAGTACTTC
many	TRBD1	16	TRBV3-1	TRBJ2-2	CASSPGQGLITGELFF	TGTGCCAGCAGCCCCGGACAGGGGTTGATCACCGGGGAGCTGTTTTTT
few	-	16	TRBV5-4	TRBJ2-7	CASSPGVASGSYEQYF	TGTGCCAGCAGCCCCGGGGTGGCGTCGGGCTCCTACGAGCAGTACTTC
few	TRBD1	18	TRBV19	TRBJ1-1	CASMEDRGRQGREGEAFF	TGTGCCAGTATGGAGGACAGGGGCCGGCAGGGGAGGGAGGGTGAAGCTTTCTTT
-	TRBD1	12	TRBV27	TRBJ2-3	CASSHGQAGQYF	TGTGCCAGCAGTCACGGACAGGCGGGGCAGTATTTT
-	TRBD1	14	TRBV7-9	TRBJ2-7	CASSLGQSPYEQYF	TGTGCCAGCAGCTTGGGACAGAGCCCCTACGAGCAGTACTTC
few	-	16	TRBV6-5	TRBJ2-3	CASSFRWTTGTDTQYF	TGTGCCAGCAGTTTCCGTTGGACAACCGGGACGGATACGCAGTATTTT
-	TRBD2	15	TRBV20-1	TRBJ2-3	CSARILAGGPDTQYF	TGCAGTGCTAGGATCCTAGCGGGGGGGCCAGATACGCAGTATTTT
-	TRBD1	17	TRBV27	TRBJ2-7	CASSFPTGTGGIYEQYF	TGTGCCAGCAGTTTCCCCACCGGGACAGGGGGAATCTACGAGCAGTACTTC
few	-	16	TRBV12-3/TRBV12-4	TRBJ2-7	CASSFLPGLSSYEQYF	TGTGCCAGCAGTTTTTTACCGGGGCTGAGCTCCTACGAGCAGTACTTC
-	-	13	TRBV6-2/TRBV6-3	TRBJ2-5	CASRSLFEETQYF	TGTGCCAGCCGCTCCCTTTTCGAAGAGACCCAGTACTTC
-	-	14	TRBV12-3/TRBV12-4	TRBJ2-2	CASSSSGPGGELFF	TGTGCCAGCAGTTCCTCGGGCCCCGGGGGGGAGCTGTTTTTT
few	-	13	TRBV13	TRBJ2-7	CASSSPFSYEQYF	TGTGCCAGCAGCTCCCCGTTTAGCTACGAGCAGTACTTC
few	TRBD2	14	TRBV12-3/TRBV12-4	TRBJ2-1	CASSLSGGINEQFF	TGTGCCAGCAGTTTAAGCGGGGGGATTAATGAGCAGTTCTTC
many	-	16	TRBV27	TRBJ2-5	CASSLIGTTSGETQYF	TGTGCCAGCAGTTTAATCGGGACCACAAGCGGAGAGACCCAGTACTTC
-	-	13	TRBV7-2	TRBJ2-5	CASSLMGAETQYF	TGTGCCAGCAGCTTAATGGGGGCAGAGACCCAGTACTTC
-	-	13	TRBV4-1	TRBJ1-1	CASRSGGATEAFF	TGCGCCAGCAGGTCTGGAGGCGCGACTGAAGCTTTCTTT
-	-	15	TRBV4-1	TRBJ1-1	CASSQEDNRNTEAFF	TGCGCCAGCAGCCAGGAGGACAATCGGAACACTGAAGCTTTCTTT
-	-	9	TRBV20-1	TRBJ1-1	CSALTGPHF	TGCAGTGCGTTAACAGGGCCCCACTTT
-	TRBD1	14	TRBV27	TRBJ1-1	CASQYSTGLTEAFF	TGTGCCAGCCAGTACTCGACAGGGCTCACTGAAGCTTTCTTT
few	-	12	TRBV6-6	TRBJ2-7	CASSQTFYEQYF	TGTGCCAGCAGTCAGACTTTCTACGAGCAGTACTTC
-	TRBD1	16	TRBV20-1	TRBJ2-1	CSASFEGTGDPNEQFF	TGCAGTGCTAGCTTTGAAGGGACAGGGGATCCCAATGAGCAGTTCTTC
once	-	10	TRBV20-1	TRBJ1-1	CSARAGEAFF	TGCAGTGCTAGGGCAGGGGAAGCTTTCTTT
few	-	15	TRBV5-1	TRBJ1-2	CASTGGRGAAYGYTF	TGCGCCAGCACCGGCGGTAGAGGCGCCGCCTATGGCTACACCTTC
few	-	15	TRBV4-3	TRBJ1-5	CASSQAWHSNQPQHF	TGCGCCAGCAGCCAAGCCTGGCATAGCAATCAGCCCCAGCATTTT
many	-	16	TRBV18	TRBJ1-5	CASSPSGRYSNQPQHF	TGTGCCAGCTCACCCTCCGGACGGTATAGCAATCAGCCCCAGCATTTT
-	-	10	TRBV29-1	TRBJ2-1	CSTEYNEQFF	TGCAGCACGGAATACAATGAGCAGTTCTTC
-	TRBD2	14	TRBV29-1	TRBJ2-1	CSVSGGAKYNEQFF	TGCAGCGTTAGCGGGGGGGCCAAGTACAATGAGCAGTTCTTC
-	-	14	TRBV6-2/TRBV6-3	TRBJ2-2	CAGGVSQLTGELFF	TGTGCCGGCGGGGTATCCCAACTCACCGGGGAGCTGTTTTTT
few	-	13	TRBV30	TRBJ2-7	CAWSGVSTSEQYF	TGTGCCTGGAGTGGAGTATCGACTAGCGAGCAGTACTTC
few	-	14	TRBV11-2	TRBJ2-2	CASSGLGDTGELFF	TGTGCCAGCAGCGGACTGGGGGACACCGGGGAGCTGTTTTTT